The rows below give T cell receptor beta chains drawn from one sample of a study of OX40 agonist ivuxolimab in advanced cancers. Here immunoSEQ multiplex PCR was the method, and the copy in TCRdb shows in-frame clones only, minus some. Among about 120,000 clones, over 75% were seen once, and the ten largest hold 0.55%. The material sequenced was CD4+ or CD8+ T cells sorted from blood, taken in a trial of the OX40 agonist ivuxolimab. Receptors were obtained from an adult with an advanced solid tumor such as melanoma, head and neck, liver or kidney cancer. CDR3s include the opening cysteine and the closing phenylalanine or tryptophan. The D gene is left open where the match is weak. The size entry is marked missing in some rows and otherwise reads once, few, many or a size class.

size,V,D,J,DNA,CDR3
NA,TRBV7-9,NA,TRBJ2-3,TGTGCCAGCAGCCCTACACAACTAGATACGCAGTATTTT,CASSPTQLDTQYF
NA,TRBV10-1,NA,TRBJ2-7,TGCGCCAGCAGTGCCTCCGCAGGGTACGAGCAGTACTTC,CASSASAGYEQYF
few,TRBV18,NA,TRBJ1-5,TGTGCCAGCTCAATTGGGGATAGCAATCAGCCCCAGCATTTT,CASSIGDSNQPQHF
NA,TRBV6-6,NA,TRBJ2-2,TGTGCCAGCACCCCGGGGAACGCGAACACCGGGGAGCTGTTTTTT,CASTPGNANTGELFF
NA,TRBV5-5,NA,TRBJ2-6,TGTGCCAGCAGCTCGCCAGGGACTGGGGCCAACGTCCTGACTTTC,CASSSPGTGANVLTF
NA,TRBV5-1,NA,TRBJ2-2,TGCGCCAGCAGGCCCTCCGGGACGGGGAACACCGGGGAGCTGTTTTTT,CASRPSGTGNTGELFF
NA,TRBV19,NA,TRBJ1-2,TGTGCCAGTAGTCAAGCCCTTAGGGCTTATGGCTACACCTTC,CASSQALRAYGYTF
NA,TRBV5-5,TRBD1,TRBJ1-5,TGTGCCAGCAGCGCTCAGACAGGGCGGAATCAGCCCCAGCATTTT,CASSAQTGRNQPQHF
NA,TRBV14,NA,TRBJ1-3,TGTGCCAGCAGCTGGGGGACTGGAAACACCATATATTTT,CASSWGTGNTIYF
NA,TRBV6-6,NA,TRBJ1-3,TGTGCCAGCAGTACCGGACGGACCTCTGGAAACACCATATATTTT,CASSTGRTSGNTIYF